The next 22 T cell receptor beta chains were all read from a single sample in a study of radiation and T cells in renal cell carcinoma. Time point: blood 2 weeks post-SBRT. Noted treatment: 15 Gy SBRT to primary tumor, nephrectomy 4 weeks later. Only in-frame clones appear in the TCRdb table, and some are missing; sequencing was by immunoSEQ multiplex PCR. The sample shows some 130,000 clones, about 81% of them seen only once. The source was blood, collected from a patient whose treatment included radiotherapy and nephrectomy. The receptors shown here come from a woman aged 55-70 years with renal cell carcinoma.

The CDR3 DNA reads as TGTGCCAGCAGGAAGGGGACAGGGGTCCACGAGCAGTACTTC. Translated: CASRKGTGVHEQYF. The V call is TRBV6-1, the J call TRBJ2-5, with 10 bases identical to TRBD1. Matching the DNA end better, TRBJ2-7 makes the J call doubtful. The germline CDR1 and CDR2 sequences are MNHNS and SASEGT. The length of the CDR3 is 14 residues.

V is TRBV27 and J is TRBJ2-5; 13 bases are a match to TRBD2. Germline assignment: CDR1 MNHEY and CDR2 SMNVEV (reference sequence). V shed 5 bases and J 4 bases; nucleotides not matched to a gene: 7. The CDR3 loop spans 16 amino acids. The CDR3 is CASSPRLAGGPETQYF. In nucleotides, the CDR3 is TGTGCCAGCAGTCCGCGACTAGCGGGGGGCCCAGAGACCCAGTACTTC.

The J gene is TRBJ2-3, the V gene TRBV6-1, with 7 bases that match TRBD2. The J segment lost 0 bases and the V segment lost 1 base, leaving 7 bases of the junction unmatched. CDR3 length: 17 residues. Germline V gene data show CDR1 as MNHNS and CDR2 as SASEGT. The CDR3 DNA reads TGTGCCAGCAGTGAAGGTCTAGCGGATTTAAGCACAGATACGCAGTATTTT. It is translated as CASSEGLADLSTDTQYF.

This rearrangement joins TRBV18 to TRBJ2-3; possible D gene TRBD1, 6 bases. V was clipped by 6 bases and J by 2 bases, with 12 bases between them. There are 14 residues in the CDR3. Germline lookup yields CDR1 KGHSH and CDR2 LQKENI. The CDR3 bases are TGTGCCAGCTCCGAACAGGGTAACACAGATACGCAGTATTTT. This gives the protein CASSEQGNTDTQYF.

CDR3 residues: CASSRDRYEQYF. The CDR3 nucleotides are TGTGCCAGCAGTCGGGACAGGTACGAGCAGTACTTC. V gene TRBV6-5 combines with J gene TRBJ2-7; 8 bases align to TRBD1. The CDR3 runs 12 residues. V lost 5 bases and J lost 4; bases outside the gene matches: 1. From germline, CDR1 is MNHEY and CDR2 SVGAGI.

The rearrangement uses TRBV5-6 and TRBJ1-1; no reliable D call. The CDR3 contains 14 residues. Germline CDR1 SGHDT, CDR2 YYEEEE. Trimming stripped 0 bases from V and 3 bases from J, with 9 bases between. CDR3 coding DNA: TGTGCCAGCAGCTTGGGGGCGTCCGACACTGAAGCTTTCTTT. Encoded protein: CASSLGASDTEAFF.

The rearrangement links TRBV30 to TRBJ2-1; 14 positions agree with TRBD2. The CDR3 totals 17 residues. After removal of 5 bases from V and 1 base from J, the junction contained 7 bases not matched to a gene. Germline values: CDR1 GTSNPN, CDR2 SVGIG (reference sequence). In DNA, the CDR3 is TGTGCCTGGGAGACTAGCGGGAGGGCCCAGTCCTACAATGAGCAGTTCTTC. This encodes CAWETSGRAQSYNEQFF.

The chain is built from TRBV29-1 and TRBJ1-1; 7 bases fit TRBD1. Unmatched junction bases numbered 5, after V lost 6 bases and J lost 1 base. Germline CDR1 is SQVTM and CDR2 is ANQGSEA. The CDR3 sequence is 13 residues long. CDR3 DNA sequence: TGCAGCGTATCGACAGGGCCGAACACTGAAGCTTTCTTT. Encoded protein: CSVSTGPNTEAFF. Using reference TRBV29-1 and TRBJ1-1 for the parts outside the CDR3, the full variable domain is SAVISQKPSRDICQRGTSLTIQCQVDSQVTMMFWYRQQPGQSLTLIATANQGSEATYESGFVIDKFPISRPNLTFSTLTVSNMSPEDSSIYLCSVSTGPNTEAFFGQGTRLTVV.

This clone was counted a few times. This sequence joins TRBV7-6 and TRBJ2-7; D is unclear. The germline gives CDR1 SGHVS, CDR2 FNYEAQ. The CDR3 loop spans 12 amino acids. V was shortened by 1 base and J by 6 bases, with 7 bases between the two germline ends. The CDR3 sequence: CASSLGPGEQYF. The CDR3 bases are TGTGCCAGCAGCTTAGGGCCCGGCGAGCAGTACTTC.

The rearrangement joins TRBV4-2 to TRBJ2-1; the D gene is possibly TRBD2 (6 bases). Germline V CDR1 and CDR2: LGHNA, YNFKEQ. The length of the CDR3 is 15 residues. Between the trimmed V and J ends, which lost 4 bases and 0 bases, there was a span of 10 bases. The CDR3 is CASSRETSSYNEQFF. In nucleotides, the CDR3 is TGTGCCAGCAGCCGCGAGACTAGCTCCTACAATGAGCAGTTCTTC.

The chain employs TRBV4-1 and TRBJ1-2; D unresolved. In germline, CDR1 is MGHRA, CDR2 YSYEKL. CDR3 size: 15 residues. With 0 bases removed from V and 8 bases from J, the gap between germline ends came to 16 bases. CDR3: CASSQDGNPSEGYTF. CDR3 nucleotide sequence: TGCGCCAGCAGCCAAGATGGGAACCCCTCGGAGGGCTACACCTTC.

This rearrangement joins TRBV4-1 to TRBJ1-2; TRBD1 is a possible D gene (5 bases). The CDR3 length is 14 residues. In germline, CDR1 is MGHRA, CDR2 YSYEKL. Deletions cut 0 bases from V and 4 bases from J, with 9 bases between. The CDR3 protein is CASSQDEGTYGYTF. The CDR3 nucleotides are TGCGCCAGCAGCCAAGATGAGGGGACCTATGGCTACACCTTC.

The V call is TRBV2, the J call TRBJ2-2; 14 nucleotides align to TRBD2. Germline V gene data show CDR1 as SNHLY and CDR2 as FYNNEI. This CDR3 is 16 amino acids long. J was trimmed by 7 bases and V by 4 bases; bases with no gene match: 5. The CDR3 is CASSATSGREDGELFF. The CDR3 coding sequence is TGTGCCAGCAGTGCGACTAGCGGGAGGGAGGACGGGGAGCTGTTTTTT.

The chain links TRBV27 to TRBJ2-1; the match to TRBD2 covers 7 bases. The CDR3 sequence is 15 residues long. Germline CDR1 reads MNHEY; CDR2 reads SMNVEV (reference sequence). V dropped 5 bases and J dropped 8; count of bases not matched to a gene: 12. CDR3 DNA sequence: TGTGCCAGCAGTCCTCGCGCGGGGAGGGTGGATGAGCAGTTCTTC. As protein: CASSPRAGRVDEQFF.

The chain couples TRBV19 to TRBJ2-1; D perhaps matches TRBD2 (6 bases). CDR1 LNHDA and CDR2 SQIVND come from the germline V gene (reference sequence). The CDR3 contains 16 residues. Trimming left V 6 bases short and J 0 bases short, with 15 bases between. Here the CDR3 reads CASRRDSSASYNEQFF. CDR3 nucleotides: TGTGCCAGTAGAAGGGACTCCTCGGCCTCCTACAATGAGCAGTTCTTC.

The chain has TRBV6-1 and TRBJ2-3, with a weak D call TRBD1 (5 bases). V was pared by 3 bases and J by 10 bases, with 8 bases between. Germline loops: CDR1 MNHNS, CDR2 SASEGT. This CDR3 spans 11 amino acids. The CDR3 DNA sequence: TGTGCCAGCAGTGACAGGGTAGCGCAGTATTTT. This translates into CASSDRVAQYF.

The gene calls are TRBV7-6 and TRBJ1-4; D is uncertain. V lost 2 bases, J lost 8 bases, and 9 bases lay in between. CDR1 is SGHVS and CDR2 is FNYEAQ in the germline V gene. The CDR3 is 13 amino acids. The CDR3 here is CASSLQAAEKLFF. The CDR3 coding sequence is TGTGCCAGCAGCTTACAGGCAGCCGAAAAACTGTTTTTT.

This sequence joins TRBV6-5 and TRBJ1-2; D is ambiguous. Per germline, CDR1 MNHEY and CDR2 SVGAGI. The CDR3 totals 14 residues. Trimming cost V 4 bases and J 8 bases, with 17 bases left between them. DNA for the CDR3: TGTGCCAGCAGTTCCCTATCGACCGCGCGCGGCTACACCTTC. Translation: CASSSLSTARGYTF.

This clone was counted once. The CDR3 DNA sequence: TGCGCCAGCAGCTCATGGACAGGGAACACTGAAGCTTTCTTT. Translation gives CASSSWTGNTEAFF. This chain links TRBV5-1 with TRBJ1-1; 7 bases agree with TRBD1. V lost 3 bases to trimming and J lost 1 base; unmatched junction nucleotides: 3. The length of the CDR3 is 14 residues. Germline CDR1 reads SGHRS; CDR2 reads YFSETQ.

The chain couples TRBV5-4 to TRBJ2-2; no firm D call. The CDR3 sequence is 12 residues long. Germline assignment: CDR1 SGHNT and CDR2 YYREEE (reference sequence). V was trimmed by 4 bases and J by 2 bases, leaving 3 bases between them. CDR3 sequence reads: CASSLNTGELFF. CDR3 bases: TGTGCCAGCAGCCTTAACACCGGGGAGCTGTTTTTT.

The chain recombines TRBV15 with TRBJ1-4; 9 bases are shared with TRBD1. The length of the CDR3 is 17 residues. With 0 bases clipped from V and 7 bases from J, the junction kept 9 bases outside the gene matches. Germline CDR1 and CDR2: LNHNV and YYDKDF (reference sequence). The CDR3: CATSRDLGGTGLEKLFF. CDR3 DNA sequence: TGTGCCACCAGCAGAGATTTGGGCGGGACAGGGCTTGAAAAACTGTTTTTT.

In its sample, this clone was seen once. The sample carries other DNA sequences with the same CDR3. The rearrangement joins TRBV5-1 to TRBJ2-3; 10 bases line up with TRBD1. CDR1 is SGHRS, CDR2 YFSETQ, per germline. This CDR3 is built from 15 residues. Trimming removed 5 bases from V and 0 bases from J; junction bases left unmatched: 3. CDR3 sequence: CASSRTGGSTDTQYF. DNA of the CDR3: TGCGCCAGCAGTCGGACAGGGGGAAGCACAGATACGCAGTATTTT.